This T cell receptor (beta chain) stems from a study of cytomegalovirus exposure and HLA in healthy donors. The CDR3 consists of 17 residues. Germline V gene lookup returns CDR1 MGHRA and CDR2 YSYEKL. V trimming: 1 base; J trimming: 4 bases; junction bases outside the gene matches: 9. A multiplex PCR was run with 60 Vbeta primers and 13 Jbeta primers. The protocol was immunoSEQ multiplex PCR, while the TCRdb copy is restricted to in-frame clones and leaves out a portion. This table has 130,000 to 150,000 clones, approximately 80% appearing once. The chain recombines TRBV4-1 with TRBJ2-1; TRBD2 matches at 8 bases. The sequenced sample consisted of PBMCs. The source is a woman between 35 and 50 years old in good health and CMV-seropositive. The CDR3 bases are TGCGCCAGCAGCCAAGTTTCAGCGGGAGTAACGTACAATGAGCAGTTCTTC. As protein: CASSQVSAGVTYNEQFF.